Listed below are T cell receptor beta chains from one sample, sequenced in a study of CD8+CD57+ T cells in acquired aplastic anemia. TCRdb processed the reads anew with MiXCR; each CDR3 protein has one entry. Here the sample spans 160,000 or so distinct CDR3 sequences, 40% to 60% being singletons. Input material: sorted CD4+, CD8+, or CD8+CD57+ T cells (not recorded which) from PBMCs. The receptors shown here come from a human donor with aplastic anemia. CDR3s include the opening cysteine and the closing phenylalanine or tryptophan. A D gene is named only where the DNA matches it firmly. The listing skips clone size in some rows; elsewhere it reads once, few, many or a size class.

J	V	size	D	DNA	CDR3
TRBJ2-7	TRBV9	-	TRBD2	TGTGCCAGCAGCGCGGGACTAGCGGGAATAGATGAGCAGTACTTC	CASSAGLAGIDEQYF
TRBJ1-2	TRBV25-1	-	TRBD1	TGTGCCAGCAGCCAGACCCCAGGGGGCCTTCTCTATGGCTACACCTTC	CASSQTPGGLLYGYTF
TRBJ2-2	TRBV7-6	-	TRBD2	TGTGCCAGCAGCTTAGCTACTAGCGGGAGTCCCGGGGAGCTGTTTTTT	CASSLATSGSPGELFF
TRBJ2-1	TRBV5-1	many	-	TGCGCCAGCAGCTTGGGACGGGACTCCTACAATGAGCAGTTCTTC	CASSLGRDSYNEQFF
TRBJ2-4	TRBV2	-	-	TGTGCCAGCAGTGAGGTCCATGACCTAGCCAAAAACATTCAGTACTTC	CASSEVHDLAKNIQYF
TRBJ1-1	TRBV5-1	many	TRBD1	TGCGCCAGCATTGAGGGACAGGACACTGAAGCTTTCTTT	CASIEGQDTEAFF
TRBJ2-5	TRBV19	-	-	TGTGCCAGTACCATTGGTGTGGGGCAGGGTGAGACCCAGTACTTC	CASTIGVGQGETQYF
TRBJ1-2	TRBV2	once	-	TGTGCCAGCACCGAGGTCTTCCCCGGCTACACCTTC	CASTEVFPGYTF
TRBJ1-6	TRBV5-6	few	-	TGTGCCAGCAGCCAGCTCTATAATTCACCCCTCCACTTT	CASSQLYNSPLHF
TRBJ2-2	TRBV12-3/TRBV12-4	many	TRBD1	TGTGCCAGCAGTTTGATTGGACAGGGTCGGCTGTTTTTT	CASSLIGQGRLFF
TRBJ1-1	TRBV7-9	-	-	TGTGCCAGCAGCTTTCCGCAGGGCACTGAAGCTTTCTTT	CASSFPQGTEAFF
TRBJ1-5	TRBV6-1	-	-	TGTGCCAGCAGTGGTTACAGCAATCAGCCCCAGCATTTT	CASSGYSNQPQHF
TRBJ2-7	TRBV29-1	-	-	TGCAGCGTTGGTCTCCCCGTCTCCTACGAGCAGTACTTC	CSVGLPVSYEQYF
TRBJ1-5	TRBV12-3/TRBV12-4	many	-	TGTGCCAGCAGTTTTCAGTTCGGTCGGTGGGCGAGCAATCAGCCCCAGCATTTT	CASSFQFGRWASNQPQHF
TRBJ1-6	TRBV7-9	-	-	TGTGCCAGCAGCCCCCCGGGGATGGGATTCGGGTCACCCCTCCACTTT	CASSPPGMGFGSPLHF
TRBJ1-2	TRBV7-9	-	-	TGTGCCAGCAGCTTAGTTCAGGCGAACTATGGCTACACCTTC	CASSLVQANYGYTF
TRBJ2-1	TRBV12-5	-	-	TGTGCCAGTGGTTTGGTAGTTTCCGTCCCGGGTAATTACAATGAGCAGTTCTTC	CASGLVVSVPGNYNEQFF
TRBJ2-1	TRBV20-1	-	-	TGCAGTGCTAGAGTGTCGGGTTCGAGCTCCTACAATGAGCAGTTCTTC	CSARVSGSSSYNEQFF
TRBJ1-5	TRBV29-1	-	-	TGCAGCGTTTCGGGGGCCAATCAGCCCCAGCATTTT	CSVSGANQPQHF
TRBJ2-7	TRBV19	-	TRBD1	TGTGCCAGAACCGGGACAGGGCTCTACGAGCAGTACTTC	CARTGTGLYEQYF
TRBJ2-5	TRBV11-2	many	-	TGTGCCAGCAGCTTAGAGAGCGTGTCACTTGGGGGCCAAGAGACCCAGTACTTC	CASSLESVSLGGQETQYF
TRBJ2-1	TRBV4-2	-	TRBD2	TGTGCCAGCAGCCAAGGTCGGGGGGATGAGCAGTTCTTC	CASSQGRGDEQFF
TRBJ2-7	TRBV19	-	-	TGTGCCAGTAGTCTCGACAGGAGATACGAGCAGTACTTC	CASSLDRRYEQYF
TRBJ2-7	TRBV5-5	many	TRBD2	TGTGCCAGCAGCCGGGGGGGATCCGAGCAGTACTTC	CASSRGGSEQYF
TRBJ2-7	TRBV10-3	-	TRBD1	TGTGCCATCAGTGACGGGACAGGGTCCAACGAGCAGTACTTC	CAISDGTGSNEQYF
TRBJ2-1	TRBV24-1	-	TRBD2	TGTGCCACCAGTGAAGCGGGGCACTACAATGAGCAGTTCTTC	CATSEAGHYNEQFF
TRBJ2-1	TRBV7-8	-	-	TGTGCCAGCAGCTTAGCTTCCAGGCTCGCATCCAATGAGCAGTTCTTC	CASSLASRLASNEQFF